Listed below are T cell receptor beta chains from one sample, sequenced in a study of tumor-infiltrating lymphocytes in primary liver carcinoma. TCRdb re-derived calls from the multiplex PCR reads in MiXCR, one entry per CDR3 protein. The sample shows about 330,000 distinct CDR3 sequences, less than 65% of them seen only once. The sample was peripheral blood. These receptors originate from a man aged 35-49 years with primary liver carcinoma and hepatitis B virus infection. Both conserved end residues are part of each CDR3.

V gene	CDR3 protein
TRBV11-2	CASRTDRGNNQPQHF
TRBV4-3	CASNQITGVRNEQFF
TRBV6-6	CASSSDRVTGELFF
TRBV6-5	CASSYGDGLGANILTF
TRBV10-3	CASAGAGGLGNQYF
TRBV29-1	CSVEDQGSGRAYEQYF
TRBV28	CASSKWVHEQYF
TRBV11-1	CASTLTLSSHEQYF
TRBV11-2	CASSPTGISGHTF
TRBV13	CASSFHPGEAFF
TRBV4-2	CASSQELVYEQHF
TRBV6-1	CVSSQGVGTGVLETQYF
TRBV6-1	CASSETAEWQETQYF
TRBV28	CASRPIRGASHEQYF
TRBV30	CAWSEGAGELFF
TRBV29-1	CSVVVTGMNAEAFF
TRBV4-1	CASTSRDREGYEQYF
TRBV5-8	CASSLGSSGNQETQYF
TRBV28	CASGQFPPTGQERYF
TRBV11-2	CASSWDSSQETQYF
TRBV4-1	CASSQDLGGGTDTQYF
TRBV29-1	CSVVVPGLEDEQFF
TRBV29-1	CSVGQGVHDQYF
TRBV11-2	CASSSPSTREGNTIYF
TRBV11-2	CASSLRIGTDTQYF
TRBV6-1	CASRGDREGSYEQYF
TRBV11-3	CASSPTSGREIEQFF
TRBV12-3/TRBV12-4	CARTRGETQYF
TRBV6-6	CASTGNYGYTF
TRBV11-2	CVSSSLTFRAKLNYEQYF
TRBV11-3	CASSLGGLAGWARELFF
TRBV12-5	CASGWGQGARNEQFF
TRBV28	CASSPLDRNNQPQHF
TRBV28	CASRGTEAFF
TRBV4-2	CASSQEGPPSGSTDTQYF
TRBV28	CASSLGTPTTEAFF
TRBV10-3	CAISESGGTGVLAEAFF
TRBV29-1	CSVEVGVGPQHF
TRBV6-2/TRBV6-3	CAIRDRRYEQYF
TRBV5-6	CASSSRFEIATITLHF
TRBV11-2	CACSLVWGGEQYF
TRBV11-2	CASSLDGVAYGQYF
TRBV11-2	CASSMTGAEDTPYF
TRBV6-1	CASNSMWGQETQYF
TRBV5-4	CASRTGTDNTEAFF
TRBV5-5	CASSLTSGRGGQETQYF
TRBV6-1	CASREIPGQGARF
TRBV6-6	CASIQLGVSSTEAFF
TRBV29-1	CSVKSSRVYNEQFF
TRBV13	CASTPIGLNEQFF
TRBV7-9	CASNPWTRGIGKSSYNEQFF